This T cell receptor beta chain emerged from a study of blood T cell repertoires in COVID-19. Per the study methods: Amplified reference gene primers provided the basis for estimating nucleated cell counts. Clones were read by immunoSEQ multiplex PCR, and TCRdb kept only the in-frame ones, dropping some. V, J and clone size are taken as reported in that table, and D and trimming were inferred from the DNA itself. The top ten clones hold about 1% of a sample with around 300,000 clones, approximately 88% of them seen once. The CDR3 is 17 amino acids. V lost 4 bases and J lost 9; bases outside the gene matches: 13. From germline, CDR1 is MNHEY and CDR2 SMNVEV (reference sequence). In assigning cohorts, the study relied on participant-reported clinical history. For recovered donors of Cohort 3, there were two negative PCRs, clearance, or symptom resolution.

Sequenced input: PBMCs or T cells enriched from blood (not recorded which). The clonotype comes from a woman aged 25-40 years who had recovered from COVID-19. V usage is TRBV27 and J usage is TRBJ1-6, with 9 positions matching TRBD1. The CDR3 here is CASSWTSGQGGRSPLHF. DNA for the CDR3: TGTGCCAGCAGTTGGACATCGGGACAGGGTGGACGTTCACCCCTCCACTTT.